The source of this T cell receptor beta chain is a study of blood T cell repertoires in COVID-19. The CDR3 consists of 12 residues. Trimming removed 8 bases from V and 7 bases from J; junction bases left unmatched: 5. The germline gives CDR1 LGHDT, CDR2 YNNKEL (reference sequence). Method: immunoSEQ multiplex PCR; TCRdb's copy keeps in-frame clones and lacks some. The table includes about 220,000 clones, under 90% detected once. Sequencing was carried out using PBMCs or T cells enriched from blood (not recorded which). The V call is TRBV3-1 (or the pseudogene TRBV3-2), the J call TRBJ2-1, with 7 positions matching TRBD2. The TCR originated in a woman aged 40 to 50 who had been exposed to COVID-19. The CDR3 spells CASGRGGNEQFF. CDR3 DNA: TGTGCCAGCGGCCGGGGAGGGAATGAGCAGTTCTTC.